The present entry profiles one TCR beta chain with its context. This record belongs to a study of regulatory T cells in long-lasting Graves disease. CDR1 and CDR2 from the germline V gene are MGHRA and YSYEKL. This CDR3 comprises 14 residues. V lost 2 bases, J lost 4 bases, and 4 bases stayed unmatched. The time point here: persistent/refractory GD, antithyroid drugs over 5 years with positive TRAb. RNA from PBMCs was the source of the TCR library. Libraries of TCR beta came from iRepertoire HTBI primers plus Arm-PCR of CDR3 regions. TCRdb independently ran MiXCR on the multiplex PCR reads; one entry per CDR3 protein. The table includes about 430,000 distinct CDR3 sequences, 21% detected once.

V gene TRBV4-1 combines with J gene TRBJ2-5; 7 bases align to TRBD2. The sequence derives from a female donor with Graves disease. The starting material was peripheral blood mononuclear cells (PBMCs), obtained when the disease was refractory, from a patient treated with antithyroid drugs. The CDR3 DNA is TGCGCCAGCAGCCAAATAACGGGAGGAGAGACCCAGTACTTC. It translates to CASSQITGGETQYF.